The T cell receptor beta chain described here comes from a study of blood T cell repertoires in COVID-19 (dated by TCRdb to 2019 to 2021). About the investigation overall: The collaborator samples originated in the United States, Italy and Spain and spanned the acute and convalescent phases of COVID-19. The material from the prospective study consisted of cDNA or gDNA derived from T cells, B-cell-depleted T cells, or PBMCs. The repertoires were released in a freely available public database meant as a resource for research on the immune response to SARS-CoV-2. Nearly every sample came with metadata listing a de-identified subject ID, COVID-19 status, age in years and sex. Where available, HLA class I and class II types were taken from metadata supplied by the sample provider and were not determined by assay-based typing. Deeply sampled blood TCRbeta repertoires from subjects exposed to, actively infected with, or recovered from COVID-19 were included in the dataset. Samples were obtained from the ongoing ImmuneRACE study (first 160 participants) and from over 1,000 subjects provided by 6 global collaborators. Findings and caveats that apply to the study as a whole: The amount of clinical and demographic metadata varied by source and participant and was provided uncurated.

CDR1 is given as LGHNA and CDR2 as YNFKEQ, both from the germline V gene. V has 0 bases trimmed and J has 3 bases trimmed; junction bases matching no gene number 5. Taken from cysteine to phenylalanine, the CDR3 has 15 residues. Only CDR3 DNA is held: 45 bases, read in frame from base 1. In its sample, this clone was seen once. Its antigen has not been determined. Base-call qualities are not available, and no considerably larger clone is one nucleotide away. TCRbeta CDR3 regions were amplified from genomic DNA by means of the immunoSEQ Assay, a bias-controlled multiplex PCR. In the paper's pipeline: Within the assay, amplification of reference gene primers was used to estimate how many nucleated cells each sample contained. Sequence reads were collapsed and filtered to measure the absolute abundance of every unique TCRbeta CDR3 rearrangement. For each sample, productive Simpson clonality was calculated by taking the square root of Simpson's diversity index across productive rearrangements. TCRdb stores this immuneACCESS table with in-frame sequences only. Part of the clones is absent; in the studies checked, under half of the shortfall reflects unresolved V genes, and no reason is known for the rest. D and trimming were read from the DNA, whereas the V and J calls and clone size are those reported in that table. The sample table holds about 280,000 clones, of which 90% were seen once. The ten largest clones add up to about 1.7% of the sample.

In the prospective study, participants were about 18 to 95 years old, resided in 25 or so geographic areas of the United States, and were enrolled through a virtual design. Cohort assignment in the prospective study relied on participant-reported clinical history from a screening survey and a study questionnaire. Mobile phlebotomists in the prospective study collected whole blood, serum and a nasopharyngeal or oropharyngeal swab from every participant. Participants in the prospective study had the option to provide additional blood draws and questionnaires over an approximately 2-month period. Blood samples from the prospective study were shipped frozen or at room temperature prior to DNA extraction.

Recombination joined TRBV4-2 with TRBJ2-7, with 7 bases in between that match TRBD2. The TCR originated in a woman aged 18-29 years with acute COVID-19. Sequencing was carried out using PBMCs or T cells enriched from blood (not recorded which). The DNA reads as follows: TGTGCCAGCAGCCAAGAAAGGGCGGGAGTCTACGAGCAGTACTTC. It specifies CASSQERAGVYEQYF.